Listed below are T cell receptor beta chains from one sample, sequenced in a study of shared clonotypes between healthy human individuals. Measured with immunoSEQ multiplex PCR; TCRdb has only the in-frame clones, and not every one. The table shows over a million clones, with nearly 99% occurring only once. The sequenced sample consisted of naive CD4+ T cells sorted from blood. The receptors here all came from a man aged 25 to 40 in good health. Both conserved end residues are part of each CDR3. Fields, in order: V gene, D gene, clone size, J gene, CDR3 protein, CDR3 DNA. The D gene is left open where the match is weak. The size field is filled for only some rows; it gives once, few, many or a size class.

>TRBV9|NA|NA|TRBJ1-5
CASSVGPMTQPQHF
TGTGCCAGCAGCGTAGGTCCAATGACGCAGCCCCAGCATTTT
>TRBV5-6|NA|NA|TRBJ2-3
CASSAGVSSTDTQYF
TGTGCCAGCAGCGCAGGGGTTAGTAGCACAGATACGCAGTATTTT
>TRBV27|NA|NA|TRBJ2-6
CASSLLGEVANVLTF
TGTGCCAGCAGTTTATTAGGCGAAGTGGCCAACGTCCTGACTTTC
>TRBV7-9|NA|NA|TRBJ2-7
CASSPWTEDEQYF
TGTGCCAGCAGCCCATGGACTGAGGACGAGCAGTACTTC
>TRBV10-1|NA|NA|TRBJ1-3
CASSESSGPGNTIYF
TGCGCCAGCAGTGAGTCGTCGGGCCCTGGAAACACCATATATTTT
>TRBV7-9|NA|NA|TRBJ2-2
CASSLEANTGELFF
TGTGCCAGCAGCTTAGAGGCGAACACCGGGGAGCTGTTTTTT
>TRBV5-1|TRBD2|NA|TRBJ2-2
CASSEGTSGTKLFF
TGCGCCAGCAGCGAAGGGACTAGCGGGACCAAGCTGTTTTTT
>TRBV12-5|NA|NA|TRBJ2-5
CASGSGAGGETQYF
TGTGCTAGTGGTTCTGGGGCCGGGGGTGAGACCCAGTACTTC
>TRBV7-3|NA|NA|TRBJ2-6
CASASGTGRGANVLTF
TGTGCCAGCGCCTCGGGTACAGGGCGAGGGGCCAACGTCCTGACTTTC
>TRBV19|NA|once|TRBJ1-2
CASSTESLYGYTF
TGTGCCAGTAGTACGGAATCTCTATATGGCTACACCTTC
>TRBV7-9|NA|NA|TRBJ2-1
CASSITGYNEQFF
TGTGCCAGCAGCATAACGGGATACAATGAGCAGTTCTTC
>TRBV6-5|NA|NA|TRBJ1-1
CASSYSLSDNTEAFF
TGTGCCAGCAGTTACTCCTTGTCAGACAACACTGAAGCTTTCTTT
>TRBV5-1|TRBD2|NA|TRBJ2-2
CASSLGLAGGYTGELFF
TGCGCCAGCAGCCTGGGACTAGCGGGAGGGTACACCGGGGAGCTGTTTTTT
>TRBV19|NA|NA|TRBJ2-1
CASSTTGPSGHEQFF
TGTGCCAGTAGTACGACAGGACCCTCGGGGCATGAGCAGTTCTTC
>TRBV30|TRBD2|NA|TRBJ2-2
CAWNGEGTGELFF
TGTGCCTGGAATGGGGAGGGCACCGGGGAGCTGTTTTTT
>TRBV5-1|TRBD2|NA|TRBJ2-1
CASSFQGGDNEQFF
TGCGCCAGCAGCTTCCAGGGAGGGGACAATGAGCAGTTCTTC
>TRBV2|NA|NA|TRBJ1-2
CASSVGGLNYGYTF
TGTGCCAGCAGTGTGGGGGGTCTTAACTATGGCTACACCTTC
>TRBV2|NA|NA|TRBJ2-1
CASKTDGVSYNEQFF
TGTGCCAGCAAAACGGACGGTGTATCCTACAATGAGCAGTTCTTC
>TRBV5-4|TRBD2|NA|TRBJ2-2
CASSKGALSGSTGELFF
TGTGCCAGCAGCAAGGGGGCACTTAGCGGGAGCACCGGGGAGCTGTTTTTT
>TRBV9|NA|once|TRBJ2-1
CASSVAGHAAVNEQFF
TGTGCCAGCAGCGTAGCGGGCCACGCGGCGGTCAATGAGCAGTTCTTC
>TRBV19|TRBD1|NA|TRBJ1-1
CASSMRRGQDTEAFF
TGTGCCAGTAGTATGCGCAGGGGGCAGGATACTGAAGCTTTCTTT
>TRBV25-1|NA|NA|TRBJ2-2
CASSEPGTGELFF
TGTGCCAGCAGTGAGCCAGGGACCGGGGAGCTGTTTTTT
>TRBV27|TRBD2|once|TRBJ2-3
CASSSRLAGGPDTQYF
TGTGCCAGCAGTTCGAGACTAGCGGGAGGGCCAGATACGCAGTATTTT
>TRBV7-2|NA|NA|TRBJ2-7
CASSHTVYEQYF
TGTGCCAGCAGCCACACCGTCTACGAGCAGTACTTC
>TRBV28|NA|NA|TRBJ1-1
CASRNRLNTEAFF
TGTGCCAGCAGGAACAGACTGAACACTGAAGCTTTCTTT
>TRBV7-2|NA|NA|TRBJ2-7
CASSIAASYEQYF
TGTGCCAGCAGCATAGCGGCAAGCTACGAGCAGTACTTC
>TRBV20-1|NA|NA|TRBJ2-7
CSAKSVVEQYF
TGCAGCGCTAAAAGCGTGGTCGAGCAGTACTTC
>TRBV5-4|NA|NA|TRBJ2-1
CASSLGGTSSYNEQFF
TGTGCCAGCAGCTTGGGCGGAACTAGCTCCTACAATGAGCAGTTCTTC
>TRBV7-9|TRBD2|NA|TRBJ2-3
CASSFGGRRPTDTQYF
TGTGCCAGCAGCTTCGGGGGGAGGCGCCCCACAGATACGCAGTATTTT
>TRBV27|TRBD2|NA|TRBJ2-6
CASSFGTSFLAGANVLTF
TGTGCCAGCAGTTTTGGGACTAGTTTCTTAGCTGGGGCCAACGTCCTGACTTTC
>TRBV10-3|TRBD1|NA|TRBJ2-7
CAISDQGAEQYF
TGTGCCATCAGTGACCAGGGGGCCGAGCAGTACTTC
>TRBV29-1|TRBD2|NA|TRBJ2-1
CSVGGSGRADNEQFF
TGCAGCGTTGGAGGGAGTGGGAGGGCCGACAATGAGCAGTTCTTC
>TRBV29-1|NA|NA|TRBJ2-2
CSIRSDSTNTGELFF
TGCAGCATACGCTCGGACAGCACGAACACCGGGGAGCTGTTTTTT
>TRBV28|TRBD2|NA|TRBJ2-7
CASSFLAGSYEQYF
TGTGCCAGCAGTTTCCTAGCGGGATCCTACGAGCAGTACTTC
>TRBV21-1|NA|NA|TRBJ2-3
CASSKSRVGSTDTQYF
TGTGCCAGCAGCAAAAGTCGGGTGGGGAGCACAGATACGCAGTATTTT
>TRBV5-1|NA|NA|TRBJ2-5
CASSLSPGGDQETQYF
TGCGCCAGCAGCTTGTCGCCAGGGGGGGATCAAGAGACCCAGTACTTC
>TRBV27|NA|NA|TRBJ2-7
CASSLSPSAPHTSSKSYEQYF
TGTGCCAGCAGTTTAAGCCCCTCTGCCCCTCACACTAGCTCAAAATCCTACGAGCAGTACTTC
>TRBV11-3|TRBD1|NA|TRBJ2-2
CASSWTRGTVAGELFF
TGTGCCAGCAGCTGGACCCGAGGGACAGTCGCCGGGGAGCTGTTTTTT
>TRBV5-1|NA|NA|TRBJ2-1
CASSLSRLLNEQFF
TGCGCCAGCAGCTTGTCTCGACTCCTCAATGAGCAGTTCTTC
>TRBV10-3|NA|NA|TRBJ1-4
CAISPSGQQNEKLFF
TGTGCCATCAGTCCCTCGGGACAACAAAATGAAAAACTGTTTTTT
>TRBV5-6|NA|NA|TRBJ2-7
CASSFQRLSSYEQYF
TGTGCCAGCAGCTTTCAGCGGCTTAGCTCCTACGAGCAGTACTTC
>TRBV18|TRBD1|NA|TRBJ2-2
CASSSLGTGANTGELFF
TGTGCCAGCTCAAGCTTGGGGACAGGCGCGAACACCGGGGAGCTGTTTTTT
>TRBV6-5|TRBD2|NA|TRBJ2-7
CASSRLAGYEQYF
TGTGCCAGCAGTCGACTAGCAGGGTACGAGCAGTACTTC
>TRBV7-9|TRBD1|NA|TRBJ2-7
CASRDRIYDKQYF
TGTGCCAGCAGGGACAGGATCTACGACAAGCAGTACTTC
>TRBV28|NA|NA|TRBJ2-7
CASSRDVLSSYEQYF
TGTGCCAGCAGTCGGGACGTGCTAAGCTCCTACGAGCAGTACTTC
>TRBV2|NA|NA|TRBJ1-4
CASSHDRQVEKLFF
TGTGCCAGCAGTCACGACAGACAGGTTGAAAAACTGTTTTTT
>TRBV27|NA|NA|TRBJ1-2
CASSLSGGKGYTF
TGTGCCAGCAGTTTATCTGGGGGCAAGGGCTACACCTTC
>TRBV28|TRBD1|NA|TRBJ2-1
CASSSSGTGLNEQFF
TGTGCCAGCAGTTCATCCGGGACAGGGCTAAATGAGCAGTTCTTC
>TRBV30|NA|NA|TRBJ2-3
CAWSVLGLTGHF
TGTGCCTGGAGTGTGTTGGGGCTCACGGGCCATTTT
>TRBV18|NA|NA|TRBJ1-5
CASSPAGSPRNQPQHF
TGTGCCAGCTCACCAGCGGGATCCCCTCGCAATCAGCCCCAGCATTTT
>TRBV7-9|NA|NA|TRBJ1-1
CASSPLSTGNTEAFF
TGTGCCAGCAGCCCACTATCGACAGGGAACACTGAAGCTTTCTTT
>TRBV5-6|TRBD2|NA|TRBJ2-5
CASSLQRGYQETQYF
TGTGCCAGCAGCTTGCAGCGGGGGTACCAAGAGACCCAGTACTTC
>TRBV7-2|NA|NA|TRBJ1-1
CASSSRDKGTGPEAFF
TGTGCCAGCAGCTCCAGGGATAAAGGCACTGGACCTGAAGCTTTCTTT
>TRBV5-1|TRBD2|NA|TRBJ2-3
CASAAGSLPGTDTQYF
TGCGCCAGTGCAGCGGGAAGCCTCCCAGGAACAGATACGCAGTATTTT